The rows below give T cell receptor beta chains drawn from one sample of a study of beta chain features in type 1 diabetes. Sequencing was performed with immunoSEQ multiplex PCR; in TCRdb, only in-frame clones are kept and a portion is missing. The sample records a few hundred thousand clones, roughly 17% being singletons. Sequences were obtained from naive CD4+ T cells from blood. The receptors shown here come from a young man with type 1 diabetes. Both conserved end residues are trimmed from each CDR3. Clone size is given for some rows only: seen once, a few or many times, or a class if the clone is expanded.

V,size,CDR3
TRBV4-1,few,ASSPVGTSGSWSDTQY
TRBV14,few,ASSQAWGRSTDTQY
TRBV7-8,once,ASTYTTGGGNTIY
TRBV29-1,few,SVELGLVYGYT
TRBV10-3,-,AIRPGGYEQY
TRBV28,-,ASSLGGASTDTQY
TRBV7-2,-,ASSEQGFGEQF
TRBV7-3,-,ASSLQGPDTQY
TRBV28,once,ATLKVTYEQY
TRBV6-5,-,ASSQLAGGRETQY
TRBV4-3,few,ASSQELGGQYTGELF
TRBV7-2,few,ASSRIYNEQF
TRBV25-1,-,ASSETSGSSFSKNIQY
TRBV7-2,few,ASSRQLEAEAF
TRBV4-1,-,ASSQEGTGGFHEQF
TRBV11-1,-,ASSWTSGMANEQF
TRBV2,few,ASRLETYEQY
TRBV7-9,few,ASSLAGTGERYGYT
TRBV5-6,few,ASSLPGPGTRYEQY
TRBV7-2,few,ASSPNSRREGYNEQF
TRBV21-1,-,ASSKAYMDHMRGNEQF
TRBV6-5,-,ASSYGGQPYEQF
TRBV7-2,few,ASSLQAQSTDTQY
TRBV19,-,AVRDGASGANVLT
TRBV9,few,ASSPRQSSYEQY
TRBV10-3,-,AISEQTGTGDGYT
TRBV23-1,-,ASSPLRVQSASGANVLT
TRBV29-1,-,SVAMTSGSWAGIQY
TRBV4-3,few,ASSLGRARGSDTQY
TRBV5-1,-,ASSFRVGQETQY
TRBV7-3,-,ASSRTGVVSSYEQY
TRBV7-2,-,ASSLAGTTPTEQY
TRBV25-1,-,ASSDRTYEQY
TRBV29-1,-,SVEDPGNEKLF
TRBV11-1,-,ASSLGMGEQY